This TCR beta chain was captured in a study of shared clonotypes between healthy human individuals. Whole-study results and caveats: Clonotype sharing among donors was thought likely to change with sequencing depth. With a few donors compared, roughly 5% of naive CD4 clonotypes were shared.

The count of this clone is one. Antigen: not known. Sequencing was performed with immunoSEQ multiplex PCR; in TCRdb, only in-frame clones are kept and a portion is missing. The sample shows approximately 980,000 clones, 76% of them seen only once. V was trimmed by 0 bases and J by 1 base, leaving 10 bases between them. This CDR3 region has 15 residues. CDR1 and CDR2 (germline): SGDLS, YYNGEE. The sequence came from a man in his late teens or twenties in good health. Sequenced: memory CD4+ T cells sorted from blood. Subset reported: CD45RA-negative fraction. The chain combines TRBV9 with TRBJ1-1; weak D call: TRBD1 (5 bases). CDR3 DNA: TGTGCCAGCAGCGTAGATGGGACGTCGAACACTGAAGCTTTCTTT. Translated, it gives CASSVDGTSNTEAFF.